One and the same sample provided the 12 T cell receptor beta chains below, sequenced in a study of monozygotic twins with inflammatory bowel disease. Reprocessing the 5' RACE reads, TCRdb reports a single entry for every CDR3 protein and omits DNA. The table gives under 45,000 distinct CDR3 sequences; the top ten clones make up about 4.9% of it. Input material: blood. The receptors were gathered from a human donor with ulcerative colitis or Crohn's disease, or a healthy co-twin of an affected twin (not recorded which).

The chain is built from TRBV5-1 and TRBJ1-2; TCRdb's D gene call, TRBD1, goes unchecked for lack of DNA. The V gene's germline CDR1 is SGHRS and CDR2 YFSETQ. This CDR3 has 15 amino acids. CDR3 amino acids: CASSLERNRRNGYTF.

This chain joins TRBV18 and TRBJ1-1; lacking DNA, the TRBD1 call made by TCRdb goes unchecked. The CDR3 runs 15 residues. CDR1 is KGHSH and CDR2 is LQKENI in the germline V gene. The CDR3 reads CASSPNREMNTEAFF.

The chain is built from TRBV20-1 and TRBJ1-5. The CDR3 loop spans 13 amino acids. Germline CDR1 and CDR2: DFQATT and SNEGSKA (reference sequence). Here the CDR3 reads CSAERGFDQPQHF.

The rearrangement uses TRBV6-2 or TRBV6-3 and TRBJ2-7; TCRdb designates TRBD1, a call that cannot be tested without DNA. This CDR3 contains 15 residues. Germline CDR1 is MNHEY and CDR2 is SVGEGT. The CDR3 is CASTPERGSSYEQYF.

The rearrangement uses TRBV20-1 and TRBJ1-6. Germline-derived CDR1 and CDR2 are DFQATT and SNEGSKA (reference sequence). CDR3 length equals 14 residues. CDR3 in amino acids: CSARRDKNNSPLHF.

This clonotype is identified as medium-sized from frequency. The rearrangement uses TRBV5-1 and TRBJ2-7; the TCRdb call, TRBD2, lacks DNA for checking. This CDR3 region has 15 residues. Germline lookup yields CDR1 SGHRS and CDR2 YFSETQ. CDR3 protein: CASSSREVSSYEQYF.

V usage is TRBV6-2 or TRBV6-3 and J usage is TRBJ2-6; no DNA is available, so the TRBD1 call from TCRdb remains unchecked. This CDR3 comprises 15 residues. Germline CDR1 reads MNHEY; CDR2 reads SVGEGT. The CDR3 loop reads CASSYFGQGPGVLTF.

V usage is TRBV7-3 and J usage is TRBJ2-1; TCRdb reports TRBD2, a call that lacks DNA to check it against. There are 16 residues in the CDR3. Per the germline V gene, CDR1 is SGHTA and CDR2 is FQGTGA. The CDR3 region is CASSPPGLAAYNEQFF.

The genes are TRBV5-4 and TRBJ2-4; TCRdb lists TRBD2, though no DNA is available to test this call. In germline, CDR1 is SGHNT, CDR2 YYREEE (reference sequence). The CDR3 runs 16 residues. CDR3 sequence: CASSLGTAGEVNIQYF.

V and J are TRBV3-1 and TRBJ2-7. Germline loops: CDR1 LGHDT, CDR2 YNNKEL (reference sequence). The length of the CDR3 is 14 residues. CDR3 loop: CASSQVRSSYEQYF.

The chain is built from TRBV28 and TRBJ1-5. This CDR3 contains 12 residues. Germline V gene lookup returns CDR1 MDHEN and CDR2 SYDVKM. The CDR3: CASSLLRQPQHF.

This sequence joins TRBV7-3 and TRBJ2-2. Looked up from germline, CDR1 is SGHTA and CDR2 is FQGTGA. This CDR3 comprises 14 residues. This CDR3 is CASSLTVSTGELFF.